Listed below are T cell receptor beta chains from one sample, sequenced in a study of CD8 T cells in Susac syndrome. TCRdb reprocessed the immunoSEQ multiplex PCR reads with MiXCR, giving one entry per CDR3 protein. The data contain around 170,000 distinct CDR3 sequences, under 97% of them singletons. Sequenced material: CD4+ T cells from PBMCs. The receptors stem from a human donor with Susac syndrome. CDR3s include the opening cysteine and the closing phenylalanine or tryptophan. The D gene is left open where the match is weak. Clone size appears in some rows only: once, few, many, or a class for an expanded clone.

size: .
J: TRBJ2-7
D: .
V: TRBV28
DNA: TGTGCCAGCAGTTTAGTACCTGACGAGCAGTACTTC
CDR3: CASSLVPDEQYF

size: .
J: TRBJ2-5
D: TRBD2
V: TRBV2
DNA: TGTGCCAGCAGTGAGATTGCTAGCGGGGGGGCCCAGTACTTC
CDR3: CASSEIASGGAQYF

size: .
J: TRBJ1-4
D: TRBD1
V: TRBV28
DNA: TGTGCCAGCAGTTCGAGACAGGGGTTAAGGGAAAAACTGTTTTTT
CDR3: CASSSRQGLREKLFF

size: .
J: TRBJ1-1
D: .
V: TRBV20-1
DNA: TGCAGTGCTCGCAGCGGAGACACTGAAGCTTTCTTT
CDR3: CSARSGDTEAFF

size: once
J: TRBJ2-5
D: TRBD2
V: TRBV12-3/TRBV12-4
DNA: TGTGCCAGCAGAGAACAACTAGCGGGGATACAAGAGACCCAGTACTTC
CDR3: CASREQLAGIQETQYF

size: .
J: TRBJ2-7
D: .
V: TRBV28
DNA: TGTGCCAGCAGTGCAACTAGCTTTAACTACGAGCAGTACTTC
CDR3: CASSATSFNYEQYF

size: once
J: TRBJ2-1
D: TRBD1
V: TRBV20-1
DNA: TGCAGTGCTAGAGAGGACAGGGGGCTGAACAATGAGCAGTTCTTC
CDR3: CSAREDRGLNNEQFF

size: .
J: TRBJ1-4
D: .
V: TRBV20-1
DNA: TGCAGTGCTAGAAACAGCCGGGAGTCAGATGAAAAACTGTTTTTT
CDR3: CSARNSRESDEKLFF

size: once
J: TRBJ2-1
D: TRBD1
V: TRBV27
DNA: TGTGCCAGCAGTCGGCGACAGGGCCTCGCCGGGGAGCAGTTCTTC
CDR3: CASSRRQGLAGEQFF

size: .
J: TRBJ2-5
D: TRBD2
V: TRBV20-1
DNA: TGCAGTGCCGAGCCCGGACTAGCGGAAGAGACCCAGTACTTC
CDR3: CSAEPGLAEETQYF

size: .
J: TRBJ2-5
D: .
V: TRBV6-1
DNA: TGTGCCAGCAGGGAGACCGGGACTCGGGGAGAGACCCAGTACTTC
CDR3: CASRETGTRGETQYF

size: .
J: TRBJ2-5
D: TRBD2
V: TRBV30
DNA: TGTGCCTGGACCGGTGGGGGAGGGGAGACCCAGTACTTC
CDR3: CAWTGGGGETQYF

size: once
J: TRBJ1-3
D: .
V: TRBV23-1
DNA: TGCGCCAGCAGTCAATGTAGGATGGACAGACGCTCTGGAAACACCATATATTTT
CDR3: CASSQCRMDRRSGNTIYF

size: .
J: TRBJ2-3
D: .
V: TRBV5-6
DNA: TGTGCCAGCAGTTTGATCCAGGGTGCAGATACGCAGTATTTT
CDR3: CASSLIQGADTQYF

size: .
J: TRBJ1-1
D: TRBD1
V: TRBV4-2
DNA: TGTGCCAGCAGCCAAGAAGAAGGGACAGGAGACACTGAAGCTTTCTTT
CDR3: CASSQEEGTGDTEAFF

size: .
J: TRBJ2-2
D: .
V: TRBV3-1
DNA: TGTGCCAGCAGCCCTAGGTTGGGATCTTCGTACACCGGGGAGCTGTTTTTT
CDR3: CASSPRLGSSYTGELFF

size: .
J: TRBJ1-4
D: TRBD1
V: TRBV30
DNA: TGTGCCTCACCAATCAGGGGGCTAACTAATGAAAAACTGTTTTTT
CDR3: CASPIRGLTNEKLFF

size: .
J: TRBJ1-6
D: .
V: TRBV7-3
DNA: TGTGCCAGCAGCTTAATGCGCGATTCACCCCTCCACTTT
CDR3: CASSLMRDSPLHF

size: .
J: TRBJ2-3
D: TRBD2
V: TRBV4-3
DNA: TGCGCCAGCAGCCAAGTAGGCGGGGGGCCACGGACAGATACGCAGTATTTT
CDR3: CASSQVGGGPRTDTQYF

size: .
J: TRBJ1-5
D: .
V: TRBV7-2
DNA: TGTGCCAGCAGCTTAGGGAACAGGGAACGGCCCCAGCATTTT
CDR3: CASSLGNRERPQHF

size: .
J: TRBJ2-1
D: .
V: TRBV11-2
DNA: TGTGCCAGCAGCTTCCGGACAAATGAGCAGTTCTTC
CDR3: CASSFRTNEQFF

size: .
J: TRBJ2-5
D: TRBD1
V: TRBV5-1
DNA: TGCGCCAGCAGCCGACAGGGGCGAGGGGAGACCCAGTACTTC
CDR3: CASSRQGRGETQYF